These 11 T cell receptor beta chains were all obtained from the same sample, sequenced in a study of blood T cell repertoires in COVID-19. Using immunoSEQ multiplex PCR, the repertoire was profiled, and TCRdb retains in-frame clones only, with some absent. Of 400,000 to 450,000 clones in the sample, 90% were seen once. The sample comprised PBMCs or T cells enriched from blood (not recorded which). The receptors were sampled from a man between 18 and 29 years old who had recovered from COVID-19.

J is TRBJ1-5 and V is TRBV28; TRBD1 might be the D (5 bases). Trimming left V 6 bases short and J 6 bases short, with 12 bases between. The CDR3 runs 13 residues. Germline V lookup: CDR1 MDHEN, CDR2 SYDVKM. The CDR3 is CASRTQGLQPQHF. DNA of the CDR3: TGTGCCAGCAGGACGCAGGGACTTCAGCCCCAGCATTTT.

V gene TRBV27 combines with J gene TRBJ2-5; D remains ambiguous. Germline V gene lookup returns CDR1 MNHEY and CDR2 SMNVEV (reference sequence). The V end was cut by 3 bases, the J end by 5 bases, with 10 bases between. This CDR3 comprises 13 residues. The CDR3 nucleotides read TGTGCCAGCAGTTTTTCATTTTCCGAGACCCAGTACTTC. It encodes CASSFSFSETQYF.

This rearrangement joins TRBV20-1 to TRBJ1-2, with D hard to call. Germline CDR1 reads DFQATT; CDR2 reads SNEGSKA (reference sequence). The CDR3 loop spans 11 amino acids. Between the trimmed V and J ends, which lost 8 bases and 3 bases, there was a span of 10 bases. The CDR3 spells CSPREDYGYTF. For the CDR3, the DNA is TGCAGTCCGAGGGAGGACTATGGCTACACCTTC.

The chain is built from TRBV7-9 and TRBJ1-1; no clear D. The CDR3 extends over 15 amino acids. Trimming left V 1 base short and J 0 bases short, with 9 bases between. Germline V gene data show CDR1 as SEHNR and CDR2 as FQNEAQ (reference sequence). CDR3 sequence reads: CASSLDPLMNTEAFF. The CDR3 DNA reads TGTGCCAGCAGCTTAGATCCACTTATGAACACTGAAGCTTTCTTT.

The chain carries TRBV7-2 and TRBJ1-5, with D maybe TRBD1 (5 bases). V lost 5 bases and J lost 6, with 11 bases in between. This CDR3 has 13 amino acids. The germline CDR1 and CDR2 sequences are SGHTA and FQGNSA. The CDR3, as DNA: TGTGCCAGCAGCGCTGGACACCCTCAGCCCCAGCATTTT. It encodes CASSAGHPQPQHF.

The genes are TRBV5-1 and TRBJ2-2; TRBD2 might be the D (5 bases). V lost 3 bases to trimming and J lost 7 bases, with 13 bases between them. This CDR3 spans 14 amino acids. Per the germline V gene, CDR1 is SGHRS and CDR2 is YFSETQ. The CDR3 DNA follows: TGCGCCAGCAGCTACCGGGTTGGAGGCGGGGAGCTGTTTTTT. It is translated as CASSYRVGGGELFF.

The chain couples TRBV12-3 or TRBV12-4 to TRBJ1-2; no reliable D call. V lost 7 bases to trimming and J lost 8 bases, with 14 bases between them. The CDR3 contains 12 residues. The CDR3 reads CASTPGGSGYTF. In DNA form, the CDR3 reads TGTGCCAGCACTCCGGGAGGGAGCGGCTACACCTTC.

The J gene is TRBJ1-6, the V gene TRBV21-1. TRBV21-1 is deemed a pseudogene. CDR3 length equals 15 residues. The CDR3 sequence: CASSSRRSYNSPLHF. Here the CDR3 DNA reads TGTGCCAGCAGCTCTCGCCGGTCCTATAATTCACCCCTCCACTTT.

Written as DNA, the CDR3 is TGTGCCACCAGCAGAAAAGCCGGGACAGGGGGAGACACCATATATTTT. It codes for CATSRKAGTGGDTIYF. The genes are TRBV15 and TRBJ1-3, with 11 bases that match TRBD1. Unmatched junction bases numbered 8, after V lost 2 bases and J lost 8 bases. The CDR3 has 16 amino acids. The germline V gene encodes CDR1 LNHNV and CDR2 YYDKDF (reference sequence).

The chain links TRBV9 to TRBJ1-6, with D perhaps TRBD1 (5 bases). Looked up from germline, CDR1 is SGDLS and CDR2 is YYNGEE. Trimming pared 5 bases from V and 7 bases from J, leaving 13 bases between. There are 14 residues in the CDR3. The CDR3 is CASSIGAENSPLHF. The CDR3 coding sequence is TGTGCCAGCAGTATAGGGGCTGAGAATTCACCCCTCCACTTT. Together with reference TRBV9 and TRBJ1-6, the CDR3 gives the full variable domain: DSGVTQTPKHLITATGQRVTLRCSPRSGDLSVYWYQQSLDQGLQFLIQYYNGEERAKGNILERFSAQQFPDLHSELNLSSLELGDSALYFCASSIGAENSPLHFGNGTRLTVT.

CDR3 loop: CASSRGGTTEAFF. The CDR3 DNA follows: TGTGCCAGCTCACGCGGTGGCACCACTGAAGCTTTCTTT. This chain joins TRBV18 and TRBJ1-1, with D uncertain. V was shortened by 4 bases and J by 4 bases, with 10 bases between the two germline ends. Germline-derived CDR1 and CDR2 are KGHSH and LQKENI. The CDR3 totals 13 residues.